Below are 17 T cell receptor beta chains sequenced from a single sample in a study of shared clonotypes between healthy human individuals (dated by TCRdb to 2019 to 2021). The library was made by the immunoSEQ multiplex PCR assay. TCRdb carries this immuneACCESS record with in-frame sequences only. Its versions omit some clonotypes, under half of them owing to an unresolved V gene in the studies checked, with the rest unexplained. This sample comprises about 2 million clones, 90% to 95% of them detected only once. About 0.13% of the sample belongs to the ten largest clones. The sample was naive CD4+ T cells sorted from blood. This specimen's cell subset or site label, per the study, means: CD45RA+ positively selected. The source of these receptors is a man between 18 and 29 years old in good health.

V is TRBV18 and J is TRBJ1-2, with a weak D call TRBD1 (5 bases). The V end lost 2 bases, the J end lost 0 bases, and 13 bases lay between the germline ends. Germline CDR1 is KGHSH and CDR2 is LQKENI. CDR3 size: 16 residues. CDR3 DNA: TGTGCCAGCTCACCAACAGGTGGGAGGACTAACTATGGCTACACCTTC. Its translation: CASSPTGGRTNYGYTF.

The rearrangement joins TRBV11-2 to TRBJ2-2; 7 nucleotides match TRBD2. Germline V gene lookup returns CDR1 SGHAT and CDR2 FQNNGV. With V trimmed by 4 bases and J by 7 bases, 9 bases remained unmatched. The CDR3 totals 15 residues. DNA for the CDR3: TGTGCCAGCAGCTCTAGCGGTCCCGGGAACGGGGAGCTGTTTTTT. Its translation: CASSSSGPGNGELFF.

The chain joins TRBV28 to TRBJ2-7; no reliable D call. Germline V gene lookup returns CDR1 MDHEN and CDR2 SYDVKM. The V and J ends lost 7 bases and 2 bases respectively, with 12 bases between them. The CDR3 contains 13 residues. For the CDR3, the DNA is TGTGCCAGCACCCCGGAGACGACCTACGAGCAGTACTTC. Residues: CASTPETTYEQYF. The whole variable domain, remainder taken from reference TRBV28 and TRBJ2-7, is DVKVTQSSRYLVKRTGEKVFLECVQDMDHENMFWYRQDPGLGLRLIYFSYDVKMKEKGDIPEGYSVSREKKERFSLILESASTNQTSMYLCASTPETTYEQYFGPGTRLTVT.

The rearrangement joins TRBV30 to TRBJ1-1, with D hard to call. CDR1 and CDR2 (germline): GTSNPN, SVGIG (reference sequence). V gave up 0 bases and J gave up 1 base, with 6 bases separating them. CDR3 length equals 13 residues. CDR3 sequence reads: CAWSVFENTEAFF. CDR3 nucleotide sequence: TGTGCCTGGAGTGTATTTGAGAACACTGAAGCTTTCTTT. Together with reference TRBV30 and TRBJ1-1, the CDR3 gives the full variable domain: SQTIHQWPATLVQPVGSPLSLECTVEGTSNPNLYWYRQAAGRGLQLLFYSVGIGQISSEVPQNLSASRPQDRQFILSSKKLLLSDSGFYLCAWSVFENTEAFFGQGTRLTVV.

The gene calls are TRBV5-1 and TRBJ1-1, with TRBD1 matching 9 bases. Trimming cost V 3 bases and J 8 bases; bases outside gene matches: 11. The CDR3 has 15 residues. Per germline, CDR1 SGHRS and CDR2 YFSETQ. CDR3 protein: CASSWTAGTGTEAFF. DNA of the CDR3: TGCGCCAGCAGCTGGACCGCCGGGACAGGGACAGAAGCTTTCTTT.

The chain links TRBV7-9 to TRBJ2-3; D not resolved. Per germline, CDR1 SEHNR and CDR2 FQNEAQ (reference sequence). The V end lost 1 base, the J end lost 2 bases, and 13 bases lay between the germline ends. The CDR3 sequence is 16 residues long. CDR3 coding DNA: TGTGCCAGCAGCTTAGGAGGCGTATTACCCACAGATACGCAGTATTTT. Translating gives CASSLGGVLPTDTQYF. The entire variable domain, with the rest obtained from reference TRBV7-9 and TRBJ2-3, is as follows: DTGVSQNPRHKITKRGQNVTFRCDPISEHNRLYWYRQTLGQGPEFLTYFQNEAQLEKSRLLSDRFSAERPKGSFSTLEIQRTEQGDSAMYLCASSLGGVLPTDTQYFGPGTRLTVL.

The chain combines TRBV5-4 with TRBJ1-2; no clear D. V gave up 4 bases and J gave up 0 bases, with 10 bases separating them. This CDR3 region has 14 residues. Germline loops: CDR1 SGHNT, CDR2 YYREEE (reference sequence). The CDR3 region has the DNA TGTGCCAGCAGCCCTTCGGTAGCTAACTATGGCTACACCTTC. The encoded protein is CASSPSVANYGYTF.

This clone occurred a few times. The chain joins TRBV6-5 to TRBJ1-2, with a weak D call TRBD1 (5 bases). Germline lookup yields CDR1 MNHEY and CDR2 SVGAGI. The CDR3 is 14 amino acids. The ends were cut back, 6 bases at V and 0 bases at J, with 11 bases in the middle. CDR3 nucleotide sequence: TGTGCCAGCAGGCGCGCAGGGACTAACTATGGCTACACCTTC. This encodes CASRRAGTNYGYTF.

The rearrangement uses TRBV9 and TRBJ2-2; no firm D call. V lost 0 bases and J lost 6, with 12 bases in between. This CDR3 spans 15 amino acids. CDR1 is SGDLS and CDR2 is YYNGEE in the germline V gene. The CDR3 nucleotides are TGTGCCAGCAGCGTAGCGAGGCAACCGCCCGGGGAGCTGTTTTTT. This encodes CASSVARQPPGELFF.

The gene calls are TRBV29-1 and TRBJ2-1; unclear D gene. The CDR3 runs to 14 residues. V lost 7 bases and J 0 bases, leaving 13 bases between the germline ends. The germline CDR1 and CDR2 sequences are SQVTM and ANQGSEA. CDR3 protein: CSGALPSSYNEQFF. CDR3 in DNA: TGCAGCGGGGCCCTCCCGAGCTCCTACAATGAGCAGTTCTTC.

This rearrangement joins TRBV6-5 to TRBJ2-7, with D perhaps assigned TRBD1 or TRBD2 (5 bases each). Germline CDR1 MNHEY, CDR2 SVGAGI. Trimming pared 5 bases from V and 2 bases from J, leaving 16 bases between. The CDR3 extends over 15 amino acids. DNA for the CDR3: TGTGCCAGCAGTCGTGAGGGAAGGGGTCCCTACGAGCAGTACTTC. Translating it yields CASSREGRGPYEQYF.

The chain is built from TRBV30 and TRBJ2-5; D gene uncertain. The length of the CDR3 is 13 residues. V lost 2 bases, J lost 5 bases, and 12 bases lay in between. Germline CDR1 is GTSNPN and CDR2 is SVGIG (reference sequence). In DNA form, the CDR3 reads TGTGCCTGGAGTCCAGGAGAGTCGGAGACCCAGTACTTC. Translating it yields CAWSPGESETQYF.

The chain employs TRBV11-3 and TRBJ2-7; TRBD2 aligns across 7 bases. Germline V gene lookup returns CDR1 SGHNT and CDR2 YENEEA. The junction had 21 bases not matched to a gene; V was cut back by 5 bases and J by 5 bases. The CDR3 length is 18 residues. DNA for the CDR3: TGTGCCAGCAGCCCCTCCTCTCTAGCGGAACAGTACCGGGACGAGCAGTACTTC. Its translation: CASSPSSLAEQYRDEQYF.

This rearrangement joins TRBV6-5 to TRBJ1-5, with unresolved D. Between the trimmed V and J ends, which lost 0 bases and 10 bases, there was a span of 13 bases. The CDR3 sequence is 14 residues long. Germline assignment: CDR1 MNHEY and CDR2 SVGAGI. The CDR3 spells CASSYSRETSPQHF. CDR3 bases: TGTGCCAGCAGTTACTCTCGGGAGACCAGCCCCCAGCATTTT.

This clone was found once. The CDR3 loop reads CASSKRSGAGLIEQYF. DNA of the CDR3: TGTGCCAGCAGCAAACGGTCTGGGGCCGGTCTTATCGAGCAGTACTTC. The chain carries TRBV21-1 and TRBJ2-7; TRBD1 was called by the table and not checked on the DNA. TRBV21-1 is shown as a pseudogene. The CDR3 contains 16 residues.

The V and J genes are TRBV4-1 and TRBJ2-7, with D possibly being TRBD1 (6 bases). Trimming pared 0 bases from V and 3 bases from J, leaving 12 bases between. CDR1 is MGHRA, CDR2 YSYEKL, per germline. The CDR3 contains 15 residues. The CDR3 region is CASSQDKGDFYEQYF. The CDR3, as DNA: TGCGCCAGCAGCCAAGATAAGGGGGATTTCTACGAGCAGTACTTC.

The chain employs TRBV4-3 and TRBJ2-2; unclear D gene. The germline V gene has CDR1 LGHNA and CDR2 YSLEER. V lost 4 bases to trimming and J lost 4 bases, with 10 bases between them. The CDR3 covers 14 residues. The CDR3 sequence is CASSRWGGTGELFF. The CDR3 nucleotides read TGCGCCAGCAGCCGATGGGGTGGCACCGGGGAGCTGTTTTTT.